This passage covers 8 T cell receptor beta chains from one sample sequenced in a study of T cells in Graves' hyperthyroidism and ophthalmopathy. Amplified TCR beta CDR3 regions derived from RNA transcripts. Researchers ran a first-round RT-PCR on the TCR CDR3 using the HTBI primer set. TCRdb passed the multiplex PCR reads through MiXCR, listing each CDR3 protein once. The sample comprises around 340,000 distinct CDR3 sequences, 18% of which are singletons, and about half rests with the top ten. Sequencing was done on a sample of blood. The receptor source for this set is a woman between 45 and 60 years old with Graves' hyperthyroidism.

This clonotype was counted between two and nine times. J is TRBJ2-1 and V is TRBV29-1, with D perhaps being TRBD1 or TRBD2 (6 bases each). Per the germline V gene, CDR1 is SQVTM and CDR2 is ANQGSEA. Trimming removed 6 bases from V and 6 bases from J, with 12 bases in between. The CDR3 runs to 12 residues. The CDR3 DNA reads TGCAGCGTCCATAAGGGGGGCAATGAGCAGTTCTTC. It translates to CSVHKGGNEQFF.

This clonotype was detected only a few times. The V and J genes are TRBV6-4 and TRBJ2-7; 12 nucleotides align to TRBD2. This CDR3 contains 15 residues. From germline, CDR1 is MRHNA and CDR2 SNTAGT. Unmatched junction bases numbered 6, after V lost 3 bases and J lost 6 bases. The CDR3 sequence: CASSELAGGDSEQYF. The CDR3 DNA reads as TGTGCCAGCAGTGAACTAGCGGGAGGTGACTCCGAGCAGTACTTC.

The chain carries TRBV10-3 and TRBJ2-1, with D possibly being TRBD1 or TRBD2 (5 bases each). Trimming removed 0 bases at V and 8 bases at J, with 8 bases between. Germline loops: CDR1 ENHRY, CDR2 SYGVKD. The CDR3 has 13 residues. This chain's CDR3 is CAISESGRDEQFF. DNA for the CDR3: TGTGCCATCAGTGAGTCGGGACGGGATGAGCAGTTCTTC.

This clonotype showed up just a few times. The rearrangement joins TRBV24-1 to TRBJ1-2; no firm D call. The ends were cut back, 0 bases at V and 5 bases at J, with 6 bases in the middle. CDR1 is KGHDR and CDR2 is SFDVKD in the germline V gene. This CDR3 has 13 residues. The CDR3, as DNA: TGTGCCACCAGTGATTTGGACCAGTATGGCTACACCTTC. It yields the protein CATSDLDQYGYTF.

Details on this clonotype: A much larger clone differs from this one at a single base, so this may be a read error. The chain combines TRBV12-3 or TRBV12-4 with TRBJ2-3; TRBD2 matches at 13 bases. Trimming at V came to 8 bases and at J to 6 bases, leaving 8 bases not matched to a gene. This CDR3 is built from 15 residues. The CDR3 DNA is TGTGCCAGCGGAATACTAGCGGGAGGGCCGGATACGCAGTATTTT. Translating it yields CASGILAGGPDTQYF.

This clonotype has ten or more counts. The rearrangement joins TRBV6-5 to TRBJ2-7; D may be TRBD1 or TRBD2 (5 bases each). The CDR3 has 14 residues. V lost 0 bases to trimming and J lost 5 bases, with 11 bases between them. Germline CDR1 MNHEY, CDR2 SVGAGI. CDR3 DNA sequence: TGTGCCAGCAGTTACTCTGGCAGGGACCACGAGCAGTACTTC. Its translation is CASSYSGRDHEQYF.

The sample holds many counts of this clonotype. V gene TRBV28 combines with J gene TRBJ1-5; D unclear. V gave up 6 bases and J gave up 2 bases, with 5 bases separating them. CDR3 size: 12 residues. The germline V gene has CDR1 MDHEN and CDR2 SYDVKM. CDR3 in amino acids: CASRGGNQPQHF. The CDR3 bases are TGTGCCAGCAGGGGAGGCAATCAGCCCCAGCATTTT. Together with reference TRBV28 and TRBJ1-5, the CDR3 gives the full variable domain: DVKVTQSSRYLVKRTGEKVFLECVQDMDHENMFWYRQDPGLGLRLIYFSYDVKMKEKGDIPEGYSVSREKKERFSLILESASTNQTSMYLCASRGGNQPQHFGDGTRLSIL.

V and J are TRBV7-8 and TRBJ2-1; a possible D gene is TRBD2 (5 bases). Germline assignment: CDR1 SGHVS and CDR2 FQNEAQ. This CDR3 has 14 residues. The V gene lost 7 bases and the J gene lost 8 bases, with 18 bases spanning the gap. The CDR3 DNA follows: TGTGCCAGCATAACGGGATATGGAAATGATGAGCAGTTCTTC. The encoded protein is CASITGYGNDEQFF. The full variable domain, with the rest looked up from reference TRBV7-8 and TRBJ2-1, is GAGVSQSPRYKVAKRGQDVALRCDPISGHVSLFWYQQALGQGPEFLTYFQNEAQLDKSGLPSDRFFAERPEGSVSTLKIQRTQQEDSAVYLCASITGYGNDEQFFGPGTRLTVL.